Listed below are T cell receptor beta chains from one sample, sequenced in a study of response to subunit inactivated influenza vaccine. MiXCR, run by TCRdb on the RT-PCR reads, gives a single entry per CDR3 protein. The repertoire holds some 540,000 distinct CDR3 sequences, roughly a quarter seen once, with approximately 2.9% in the top ten. These records were also assigned to another study, of T cells expressing NK-cell markers.

Sample: CD4+ T cells sorted from PBMCs, taken 12 days after vaccination. These receptors were obtained from a middle-aged man who received an inactivated influenza vaccine. CDR3s include the opening cysteine and the closing phenylalanine or tryptophan. D genes are given only for firm matches. Some rows mark clone size as missing; the rest say once, few, many or name a class of expanded clone.

few | TRBD1 | TRBJ1-3 | TRBV20-1 | CSARPGDRVLGNTIYF | TGCAGTGCTAGACCGGGGGACAGGGTCCTTGGAAACACCATATATTTT
- | - | TRBJ2-1 | TRBV9 | CASMRDGEQFF | TGTGCCAGCATGCGGGACGGTGAGCAGTTCTTC
few | - | TRBJ2-5 | TRBV20-1 | CSARDSYEYQETQYF | TGCAGTGCTAGAGACAGCTACGAGTACCAAGAGACCCAGTACTTC
few | - | TRBJ1-2 | TRBV11-2 | CASSPGMGRYGYTF | TGTGCCAGCAGCCCGGGGATGGGCCGCTATGGCTACACCTTC
- | - | TRBJ2-2 | TRBV4-3 | CASSQGTVRYTGELFF | TGCGCCAGCAGCCAAGGGACAGTGAGATACACCGGGGAGCTGTTTTTT
many | - | TRBJ1-2 | TRBV29-1 | CSVEIRPGDSSGYTF | TGCAGCGTTGAGATAAGACCAGGGGACTCTAGTGGCTACACCTTC
- | TRBD2 | TRBJ2-3 | TRBV7-2 | CASSLAGLRTDTQYF | TGTGCCAGCAGCTTAGCGGGACTACGCACAGATACGCAGTATTTT
- | - | TRBJ2-1 | TRBV4-1 | CASSQVESSYNEQFF | TGCGCCAGCAGCCAAGTCGAGAGCTCCTACAATGAGCAGTTCTTC
- | TRBD1 | TRBJ1-1 | TRBV28 | CAGKGQQNTEAFF | TGTGCCGGGAAGGGACAGCAGAACACTGAAGCTTTCTTT
- | - | TRBJ2-5 | TRBV29-1 | CSVEGPDRETQYF | TGCAGCGTTGAAGGCCCGGACCGGGAGACCCAGTACTTC
- | TRBD2 | TRBJ2-3 | TRBV28 | CASSLLRRGITDTQYF | TGTGCCAGCAGTTTACTACGGCGGGGGATCACAGATACGCAGTATTTT
- | - | TRBJ2-3 | TRBV7-2 | CASSRMGGADTQYF | TGTGCCAGCAGCCGAATGGGGGGCGCAGATACGCAGTATTTT
- | - | TRBJ1-1 | TRBV28 | CASSLFWNTEAFF | TGTGCCAGCAGTTTATTTTGGAACACTGAAGCTTTCTTT
few | TRBD1 | TRBJ2-7 | TRBV7-2 | CASGPRDRVNEQYF | TGTGCCAGCGGACCGCGGGACAGGGTTAACGAGCAGTACTTC
- | - | TRBJ2-3 | TRBV27 | CASSYRGGALGTQYF | TGTGCCAGCAGTTACAGGGGGGGGGCCTTAGGTACGCAGTATTTT
- | TRBD2 | TRBJ2-1 | TRBV20-1 | CSARDVSGSPYNEQFF | TGCAGTGCTAGAGACGTCAGCGGGAGCCCCTACAATGAGCAGTTCTTC
many | - | TRBJ2-1 | TRBV7-9 | CASSLGDNYNEQFF | TGTGCCAGCAGCCTGGGGGACAACTACAATGAGCAGTTCTTC
- | - | TRBJ1-5 | TRBV20-1 | CSATTPPGRNQPQHF | TGCAGTGCTACAACCCCCCCAGGAAGAAATCAGCCCCAGCATTTT
- | TRBD1 | TRBJ1-1 | TRBV20-1 | CSALPGQKNTEAFF | TGCAGTGCCTTACCGGGACAGAAGAACACTGAAGCTTTCTTT
- | TRBD1 | TRBJ1-5 | TRBV7-2 | CASMTGGSNQPQHF | TGTGCCAGCATGACAGGGGGCAGCAATCAGCCCCAGCATTTT
- | - | TRBJ2-5 | TRBV20-1 | CSAERETQYF | TGCAGTGCTGAGCGGGAGACCCAGTACTTC
few | - | TRBJ2-4 | TRBV18 | CASSPPGKTKNIQYF | TGTGCCAGCTCACCACCCGGAAAGACCAAAAACATTCAGTACTTC
few | TRBD1 | TRBJ2-7 | TRBV12-3/TRBV12-4 | CASSGTGVYEQYF | TGTGCCAGCAGCGGGACAGGCGTTTACGAGCAGTACTTC
few | - | TRBJ1-5 | TRBV9 | CASSPRQSNQPQHF | TGTGCCAGCAGCCCAAGACAGTCAAATCAGCCCCAGCATTTT
- | - | TRBJ2-1 | TRBV18 | CASSPLSGTRVEKQFF | TGTGCCAGCTCACCCCTTTCCGGGACCAGGGTCGAAAAGCAGTTCTTC
- | - | TRBJ1-1 | TRBV9 | CASSVVIDRNTEAFF | TGTGCCAGCAGCGTAGTAATCGACAGGAACACTGAAGCTTTCTTT
many | TRBD1 | TRBJ2-7 | TRBV7-8 | CASSLQGAFHEQYF | TGTGCCAGCAGCTTACAGGGGGCGTTCCACGAGCAGTACTTC
- | - | TRBJ2-7 | TRBV25-1 | CASSKLSEQYF | TGTGCCAGCAGTAAACTCTCCGAGCAGTACTTC
once | - | TRBJ2-1 | TRBV2 | CASRLGRSSYNEQFF | TGTGCCAGCAGGCTGGGTCGCAGCTCCTACAATGAGCAGTTCTTC
- | - | TRBJ1-1 | TRBV4-3 | CASSPQLNTEAFF | TGCGCCAGCAGCCCCCAATTGAACACTGAAGCTTTCTTT
few | - | TRBJ2-5 | TRBV24-1 | CATSESPGAVETQYF | TGTGCCACCAGTGAATCTCCGGGGGCGGTTGAGACCCAGTACTTC
- | - | TRBJ1-5 | TRBV11-2 | CASSFQGSNQPQHF | TGTGCCAGCAGCTTTCAGGGTAGCAATCAGCCCCAGCATTTT
few | - | TRBJ1-4 | TRBV11-1 | CASSLDSRPGPRYNEKLFF | TGTGCCAGCAGCTTAGATTCAAGACCGGGGCCAAGGTATAATGAAAAACTGTTTTTT
- | TRBD1 | TRBJ2-3 | TRBV4-2 | CASSQDPGQGAQGTQYF | TGTGCCAGCAGCCAAGATCCGGGACAGGGGGCCCAAGGTACGCAGTATTTT
few | - | TRBJ1-2 | TRBV15 | CATSRLTDNYGYTF | TGTGCCACCAGCAGACTGACAGACAACTATGGCTACACCTTC
few | TRBD1 | TRBJ2-7 | TRBV12-3/TRBV12-4 | CASRTGGQGEVEQYF | TGTGCCAGCAGAACCGGGGGACAGGGGGAGGTCGAGCAGTACTTC
- | TRBD1 | TRBJ1-2 | TRBV27 | CASSSDRVGANYGYTF | TGTGCCAGCAGTTCCGACAGGGTTGGAGCTAACTATGGCTACACCTTC
few | TRBD1 | TRBJ2-2 | TRBV27 | CASSLSSLLQGTGELFF | TGTGCCAGCAGTTTATCCTCCTTACTACAGGGGACCGGGGAGCTGTTTTTT
- | - | TRBJ2-1 | TRBV9 | CAISVSSVNEQFF | TGTGCCATCAGCGTAAGTTCGGTCAATGAGCAGTTCTTC
- | - | TRBJ2-6 | TRBV5-1 | CASSFSASSGANVLTF | TGCGCCAGCAGCTTTTCAGCAAGCTCTGGGGCCAACGTCCTGACTTTC
- | - | TRBJ2-1 | TRBV11-1 | CASSSTRSGEQFF | TGTGCCAGCAGCTCAACGCGATCGGGTGAGCAGTTCTTC
few | - | TRBJ2-2 | TRBV14 | CASSQQGTGELFF | TGTGCCAGCAGCCAGCAGGGCACCGGGGAGCTGTTTTTT
- | TRBD2 | TRBJ2-7 | TRBV3-1 | CASSRIPGGQYEQYF | TGTGCCAGCAGCCGCATCCCGGGGGGGCAGTACGAGCAGTACTTC